This is a list of T cell receptor beta chains from one sample in a study of cytomegalovirus exposure and HLA in healthy donors. The data were produced by immunoSEQ multiplex PCR, yet TCRdb's version contains in-frame clones alone and is incomplete. The sample holds roughly 120,000 clones, 75% to 90% seen once. The sequencing input was PBMCs. These receptor sequences come from a male donor in good health and CMV-seronegative. CDR3s include the opening cysteine and the closing phenylalanine or tryptophan. Only part of the rows carry a size: once, few, many, or a class if the clone is expanded.

CDR3 length: 13; J gene: TRBJ2-6; V gene: TRBV7-8; clone size: .; CDR3 protein: CASSFAGANGLTF
CDR3 length: 14; J gene: TRBJ2-7; V gene: TRBV5-1; clone size: .; CDR3 protein: CASSLAVESYEQYF
CDR3 length: 13; J gene: TRBJ1-5; V gene: TRBV30; clone size: few; CDR3 protein: CAWRTSDRTPQHF
CDR3 length: 16; J gene: TRBJ2-3; V gene: TRBV19; clone size: once; CDR3 protein: CASRTLGRVSTDTQYF
CDR3 length: 13; J gene: TRBJ2-7; V gene: TRBV30; clone size: .; CDR3 protein: CAWSTGSSYEQYF
CDR3 length: 13; J gene: TRBJ2-1; V gene: TRBV6-6; clone size: .; CDR3 protein: CASMTGGLNEQFF
CDR3 length: 15; J gene: TRBJ1-1; V gene: TRBV4-2; clone size: .; CDR3 protein: CASSHAGTTDTEAFF
CDR3 length: 16; J gene: TRBJ1-6; V gene: TRBV2; clone size: .; CDR3 protein: CASSPSKGGGGSPLHF
CDR3 length: 13; J gene: TRBJ1-1; V gene: TRBV25-1; clone size: few; CDR3 protein: CASSDPRQFEAFF
CDR3 length: 15; J gene: .; V gene: TRBV18; clone size: .; CDR3 protein: CASSLYDTSLYEQYF
CDR3 length: 15; J gene: TRBJ2-7; V gene: TRBV27; clone size: .; CDR3 protein: CASSLWDRLSYEQYF
CDR3 length: 13; J gene: TRBJ2-3; V gene: TRBV6-5; clone size: .; CDR3 protein: CASSWDRGTTQYF
CDR3 length: 15; J gene: TRBJ2-6; V gene: TRBV11-2; clone size: once; CDR3 protein: CASSLDRAGANGLTF
CDR3 length: 14; J gene: TRBJ2-1; V gene: TRBV6-1; clone size: .; CDR3 protein: CASSTRRFYNEQFF
CDR3 length: 16; J gene: TRBJ1-2; V gene: TRBV10-3; clone size: .; CDR3 protein: CAISAIRDRANYGYTF
CDR3 length: 15; J gene: TRBJ2-1; V gene: TRBV6-5; clone size: .; CDR3 protein: CASSYRASGRNEQFF
CDR3 length: 14; J gene: TRBJ2-3; V gene: TRBV5-1; clone size: .; CDR3 protein: CASSLGGVRDTQYF
CDR3 length: 15; J gene: TRBJ2-1; V gene: TRBV25-1; clone size: .; CDR3 protein: CASSGRGLSYNEQFF
CDR3 length: 16; J gene: TRBJ2-1; V gene: TRBV14; clone size: .; CDR3 protein: CASSPIRGSEYNEQFF
CDR3 length: 17; J gene: TRBJ2-6; V gene: TRBV5-1; clone size: .; CDR3 protein: CASRHQGANSGANVLTF
CDR3 length: 14; J gene: TRBJ1-5; V gene: TRBV15; clone size: .; CDR3 protein: CATSRDGVNQPQHF
CDR3 length: 15; J gene: TRBJ2-3; V gene: TRBV6-4; clone size: .; CDR3 protein: CASSELAGGSDTQYF